These 29 T cell receptor beta chains share one sample of origin, sequenced in a study of molecular identifiers for immune sequencing clone quantification. TCRdb used MiXCR to reprocess the PCR reads, holding one entry per CDR3 protein. Of hundreds of thousands of distinct CDR3 sequences listed, less than 30% were seen once; the top ten hold roughly 0.83%. Sequenced input: naive CD8+ T cells from blood, with Jurkat cell RNA spiked in. As for subset: FACS-sorted CD8+CD4-CCR7+CD45RA+ naive T cells. Source of these receptors: a human donor in good health. Some libraries in this study had Jurkat cell RNA spiked in.

V and J are TRBV21-1 and TRBJ2-2; the table assigns TRBD2, which was not confirmed against the DNA. TRBV21-1 is a recognized pseudogene. The CDR3 is 17 amino acids. The CDR3 here is CASSPNLAQDDTGELFF. DNA for the CDR3: TGTGCCAGCAGCCCGAACCTAGCCCAGGATGACACCGGGGAGCTGTTTTTT.

As for this clonotype: Germline is not matched at one junction end, which may reflect a read error. The genes are TRBV29-1 and TRBJ2-7; 7 bases align to TRBD1. Germline CDR1 is SQVTM and CDR2 is ANQGSEA. This CDR3 has 13 amino acids. CDR3 region: CNVEGQGVYKQYF. The CDR3 DNA is TGCAACGTTGAGGGTCAGGGGGTCTACAAGCAGTACTTC.

This chain joins TRBV6-5 and TRBJ1-2, with D unresolved. The CDR3 loop spans 17 amino acids. The V end lost 5 bases, the J end lost 0 bases, and 19 bases lay between the germline ends. Germline loops: CDR1 MNHEY, CDR2 SVGAGI. CDR3 in amino acids: CASSPDQSLSANYGYTF. The CDR3 nucleotides read TGTGCCAGCAGTCCGGACCAGTCACTAAGCGCTAACTATGGCTACACCTTC.

This clonotype was recorded at least ten times. The chain employs TRBV7-9 and TRBJ1-1, with D perhaps matching TRBD1 (6 bases). The germline V gene has CDR1 SEHNR and CDR2 FQNEAQ (reference sequence). The CDR3 consists of 12 residues. V was shortened by 7 bases and J by 4 bases, with 10 bases between the two germline ends. CDR3: CASNKGGTEAFF. DNA of the CDR3: TGTGCCAGCAACAAAGGGGGCACTGAAGCTTTCTTT.

The sample holds many counts of this clonotype. The chain combines TRBV29-1 with TRBJ2-1; 7 bases fit TRBD2. The length of the CDR3 is 15 residues. The V segment lost 2 bases and the J segment 8 bases; nucleotides outside the gene matches: 12. Germline V CDR1 and CDR2: SQVTM, ANQGSEA. CDR3 sequence: CSVESTAGVVDEQFF. CDR3 nucleotide sequence: TGCAGCGTTGAAAGTACTGCGGGAGTGGTCGATGAGCAGTTCTTC.

This clonotype was seen only a few times. This chain uses TRBV14 with TRBJ1-1; D possibly corresponds to TRBD1 (5 bases). The CDR3 loop spans 14 amino acids. Per germline, CDR1 SGHDN and CDR2 FVKESK. V was pared by 4 bases and J by 5 bases, with 14 bases between. The CDR3 sequence is CASSRDAWGTEAFF. The CDR3 DNA reads TGTGCCAGCAGCCGAGATGCTTGGGGGACTGAAGCTTTCTTT.

In this sample, this clonotype turned up once. This rearrangement joins TRBV6-2 or TRBV6-3 to TRBJ2-5; D might be TRBD2 (5 bases). Trimming left V 0 bases short and J 1 base short, with 12 bases between. This CDR3 region has 16 residues. The V gene's germline CDR1 is MNHEY and CDR2 SVGEGT. The chain's CDR3 is CASSYSTTSIQETQYF. CDR3 DNA sequence: TGTGCCAGCAGTTACTCGACCACTAGTATCCAAGAGACCCAGTACTTC.

Worth noting for this clonotype: A much larger clone sits a single nucleotide away, making a read error possible. The chain links TRBV7-9 to TRBJ2-5; possibly TRBD2 for D (6 bases). The V and J ends lost 8 bases and 9 bases respectively, with 13 bases between them. Looked up from germline, CDR1 is SEHNR and CDR2 is FQNEAQ (reference sequence). CDR3 length: 11 amino acids. The CDR3 coding sequence is TGTGCCAGCTGGACCGGGGAGGCCCAGTACTTC. Protein: CASWTGEAQYF.

The rearrangement joins TRBV2 to TRBJ2-1; possibly TRBD1 or TRBD2 for D (6 bases each). CDR3 length: 16 residues. Germline V gives CDR1 SNHLY, CDR2 FYNNEI. Between the trimmed V and J ends, which lost 8 bases and 3 bases, there was a span of 20 bases. The CDR3 coding sequence is TGTGCCAGCCCACATCCACGGGGGCTGAACTACAATGAGCAGTTCTTC. It specifies CASPHPRGLNYNEQFF.

The chain carries TRBV16 and TRBJ1-2; the D gene is possibly TRBD1 (6 bases). Trimming removed 1 base at V and 7 bases at J, with 13 bases between. The CDR3 consists of 14 residues. Looked up from germline, CDR1 is KGHSY and CDR2 is FQNENV. The CDR3 region has the DNA TGTGCCAGCAGCCAATACCAGGACAGCTCTGGCTACACCTTC. Its translation: CASSQYQDSSGYTF.

At least ten counts were recorded for this clonotype. Here the CDR3 reads CASNFGGEYLREQFF. The CDR3 DNA follows: TGTGCCAGCAATTTCGGCGGGGAATACCTCCGTGAGCAGTTCTTC. The rearrangement uses TRBV6-6 and TRBJ2-1; D may be TRBD2 (6 bases). V was shortened by 7 bases and J by 9 bases, with 22 bases between the two germline ends. Germline-derived CDR1 and CDR2 are MNHNY and SVGAGI (reference sequence). The CDR3 extends over 15 amino acids.

About this clonotype itself: This sequence may be a read error, since a much larger clone differs from it by one base. This chain links TRBV28 with TRBJ2-3, with D unresolved. Germline CDR1 and CDR2: MDHEN and SYDVKM. The CDR3 extends over 18 amino acids. The CDR3 DNA follows: TGTGCCTGCAGTCCCCCTTACCCGACACGTTCGGACACAGATACGCAGTATTTT. Residues: CACSPPYPTRSDTDTQYF.

This chain links TRBV20-1 with TRBJ2-7, with D perhaps TRBD1 or TRBD2 (5 bases each). The CDR3 has 14 amino acids. Per the germline V gene, CDR1 is DFQATT and CDR2 is SNEGSKA (reference sequence). Trimming shortened V by 3 bases and J by 3 bases, and 15 bases separated the two germline ends. This CDR3 reads CSASDRDGYYEQYF. The CDR3 bases are TGCAGTGCTAGCGACCGGGACGGCTACTACGAGCAGTACTTC.

A note on this clonotype: Given a much more abundant clone one base away, this may be a read error. This chain links TRBV28 with TRBJ2-4; perhaps D is TRBD1 or TRBD2 (5 bases each). Looked up from germline, CDR1 is MDHEN and CDR2 is SYDVKM. There are 14 residues in the CDR3. Trimming took 5 bases from V and 12 from J, leaving 20 bases between them. Written as DNA, the CDR3 is TGTGCCAGCAGTCTTACTCCGGGACCGGACACTCAGTACTTC. It encodes CASSLTPGPDTQYF.

This clonotype has ten or more counts. The CDR3 loop reads CASNTAVGENTDTQYF. The CDR3 DNA reads as TGTGCCAGCAACACTGCAGTCGGGGAAAATACAGATACGCAGTATTTT. The V and J genes are TRBV7-9 and TRBJ2-3; D possibly corresponds to TRBD2 (5 bases). CDR3 length: 16 residues. Germline assignment: CDR1 SEHNR and CDR2 FQNEAQ (reference sequence). The V end was cut by 7 bases, the J end by 3 bases, with 20 bases between.

This clonotype was counted at least ten times. The rearrangement links TRBV19 to TRBJ2-7; 10 bases map to TRBD1. The CDR3 is 14 amino acids. Trimming took 3 bases from V and 3 from J; bases not matched to a gene: 2. The V gene's germline CDR1 is LNHDA and CDR2 SQIVND (reference sequence). The CDR3 DNA reads TGTGCCAGTAGTATCGGGACAGGGGACTACGAGCAGTACTTC. This encodes CASSIGTGDYEQYF.

This clonotype appeared many times. The V and J genes are TRBV7-9 and TRBJ1-1, with 7 bases fitting TRBD1. Germline CDR1 is SEHNR and CDR2 is FQNEAQ (reference sequence). With V trimmed by 5 bases and J by 0 bases, 6 bases remained unmatched. The CDR3 is 15 amino acids. This CDR3 is CASSHWQGVNTEAFF. The DNA of the CDR3 is TGTGCCAGCAGCCATTGGCAGGGGGTGAACACTGAAGCTTTCTTT.

To note about this clonotype: A far larger clone is one nucleotide away, so this likely arose from a read error. The gene calls are TRBV4-3 and TRBJ2-7, with TRBD1 matching 9 bases. This CDR3 is built from 15 residues. Germline-derived CDR1 and CDR2 are LGHNA and YSLEER. The CDR3 is CASSQGQGSSNEQYF. CDR3 DNA sequence: TGCGCCAGCAGCCAGGGACAGGGAAGCTCCAACGAGCAGTACTTC.

This clonotype was detected a few times. This chain joins TRBV27 and TRBJ2-1, with D possibly being TRBD1 or TRBD2 (7 bases each). The V end lost 5 bases, the J end lost 4 bases, and 15 bases lay between the germline ends. Germline CDR1 reads MNHEY; CDR2 reads SMNVEV (reference sequence). This CDR3 comprises 15 residues. The CDR3 is CASSPQGGEYNEQFF. CDR3 sequence (DNA): TGTGCCAGCAGTCCCCAGGGGGGGGAGTACAATGAGCAGTTCTTC.

This clonotype has ten or more counts. The rearrangement joins TRBV3-1 to TRBJ1-1; unclear D gene. In germline, CDR1 is LGHDT, CDR2 YNNKEL (reference sequence). The length of the CDR3 is 15 residues. V gave up 4 bases and J gave up 4 bases, with 16 bases separating them. The CDR3, as DNA: TGTGCCAGCAGCCCCTTTTCAGGTGCGGGCACTGAAGCTTTCTTT. As protein: CASSPFSGAGTEAFF.

The chain uses TRBV6-6 and TRBJ2-3, with D unclear. Germline values: CDR1 MNHNY, CDR2 SVGAGI (reference sequence). The V and J ends lost 1 base and 0 bases respectively, with 11 bases between them. The CDR3 has 16 amino acids. The CDR3 nucleotides are TGTGCCAGCAGTTACTTGATCACCACTAGCACAGATACGCAGTATTTT. Protein product: CASSYLITTSTDTQYF.

The chain joins TRBV20-1 to TRBJ2-7; TRBD2 agrees at 7 bases. The V segment lost 5 bases and the J segment 0 bases; nucleotides outside the gene matches: 7. Germline V gene sequence: CDR1 DFQATT, CDR2 SNEGSKA (reference sequence). CDR3 length equals 14 residues. The CDR3 protein is CSASPSGNSYEQYF. CDR3 nucleotide sequence: TGCAGTGCTTCCCCCAGCGGGAACTCCTACGAGCAGTACTTC.

The chain combines TRBV5-3 with TRBJ2-5; possibly TRBD1 or TRBD2 for D (5 bases each). TRBV5-3 is filed as an ORF, its function uncertain. CDR3 length: 15 residues. V lost 8 bases, J lost 1 base, and 18 bases lay in between. CDR3 protein: CASSSGTVTQETQYF. CDR3 in DNA: TGTGCCAGCAGTTCTGGGACCGTCACCCAAGAGACCCAGTACTTC.

On this clonotype: This sequence may be a read error, since a much larger clone differs from it by one base. The chain couples TRBV15 to TRBJ1-5, with 8 bases lining up with TRBD1. This CDR3 comprises 17 residues. Germline-derived CDR1 and CDR2 are LNHNV and YYDKDF (reference sequence). The CDR3 coding sequence is TGTACCACCAGCCCTGGGACAGGAACCTATAGCAATCAGCCCCAGCATTTT. Encoded protein: CTTSPGTGTYSNQPQHF.

Notes on this clonotype: An end of the junction differs from the germline gene, which may be a read error. This chain connects TRBV4-3 to TRBJ2-5, with 8 bases aligning to TRBD2. The CDR3 runs 16 residues. Germline CDR1 and CDR2: LGHNA and YSLEER. DNA for the CDR3: TGCGCCAGCGGCCAAGAAGTCCTAGCGGGTGGAGAGACCCAGTACTTC. This codes for CASGQEVLAGGETQYF.

The rearrangement uses TRBV28 and TRBJ1-2; D unclear. CDR3 length: 15 residues. Deletions cut 4 bases from V and 8 bases from J, with 20 bases between. Per the germline V gene, CDR1 is MDHEN and CDR2 is SYDVKM. Here the CDR3 reads CASSYHSSSLRGYTF. The CDR3 DNA is TGTGCCAGCAGTTACCATAGTAGCTCTCTGCGGGGCTACACCTTC.

At least ten counts were recorded for this clonotype. This sequence joins TRBV20-1 and TRBJ2-3; 9 positions agree with TRBD2. The CDR3 loop spans 17 amino acids. Germline CDR1 reads DFQATT; CDR2 reads SNEGSKA (reference sequence). Trimming cost V 0 bases and J 2 bases; bases outside gene matches: 9. The DNA for the CDR3 is TGCAGTGCTAGAGATCAAATTAGCGGGAGTTCCACAGATACGCAGTATTTT. It yields the protein CSARDQISGSSTDTQYF.

This clonotype was seen a few times. The V and J genes are TRBV27 and TRBJ2-5; D is perhaps TRBD1 (6 bases). Germline values: CDR1 MNHEY, CDR2 SMNVEV (reference sequence). CDR3 size: 13 residues. Trimming pared 5 bases from V and 4 bases from J, leaving 11 bases between. Here the CDR3 reads CASSTGRGETQYF. The CDR3 DNA follows: TGTGCCAGCAGTACAGGGAGAGGAGAGACCCAGTACTTC.

The J gene is TRBJ1-2, the V gene TRBV4-3, with D possibly TRBD1 on 6 matching bases. CDR3 length: 15 amino acids. Germline CDR1 and CDR2: LGHNA and YSLEER. With 1 base removed from V and 8 bases from J, the gap between germline ends came to 17 bases. For the CDR3, the DNA is TGCGCCAGCAGCCAAGGCAGAGGGGGAATGGACGGCTACACCTTC. Residues: CASSQGRGGMDGYTF.